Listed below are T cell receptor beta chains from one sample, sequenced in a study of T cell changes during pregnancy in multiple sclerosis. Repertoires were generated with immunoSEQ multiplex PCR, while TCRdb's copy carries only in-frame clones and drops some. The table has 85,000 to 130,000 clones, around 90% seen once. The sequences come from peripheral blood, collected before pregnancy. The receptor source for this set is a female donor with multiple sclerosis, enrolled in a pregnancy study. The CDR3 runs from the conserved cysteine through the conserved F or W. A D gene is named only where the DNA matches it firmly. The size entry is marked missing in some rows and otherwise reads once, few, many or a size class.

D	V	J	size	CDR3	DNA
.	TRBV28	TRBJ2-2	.	CASTRRVAGELFF	TGTGCCAGCACCAGGAGGGTGGCCGGGGAGCTGTTTTTT
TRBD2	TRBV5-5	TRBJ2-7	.	CASSLASGTSGRSSYEQYF	TGTGCCAGCTCGCTTGCATCCGGGACTAGCGGGAGATCGTCCTACGAGCAGTACTTC
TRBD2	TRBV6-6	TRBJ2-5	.	CASSESSGQETQYF	TGTGCCAGCAGCGAGTCTAGCGGACAAGAGACCCAGTACTTC
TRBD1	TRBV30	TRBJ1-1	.	CAWSVLPNRGGDTEAFF	TGTGCCTGGAGTGTACTACCCAACAGGGGTGGGGACACTGAAGCTTTCTTT
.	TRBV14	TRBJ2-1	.	CASNVWGGNEQFF	TGTGCCAGCAACGTATGGGGAGGCAATGAGCAGTTCTTC
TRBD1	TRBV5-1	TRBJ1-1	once	CASSLARTGGNTEAFF	TGCGCCAGCAGCTTGGCCCGGACAGGGGGCAACACTGAAGCTTTCTTT
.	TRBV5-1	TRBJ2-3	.	CASSSDLFGGTDTQYF	TGCGCCAGCAGCTCCGACCTATTCGGGGGCACAGATACGCAGTATTTT
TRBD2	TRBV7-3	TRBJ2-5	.	CASSRTSGEETQYF	TGTGCCAGCAGCCGGACTAGCGGCGAAGAGACCCAGTACTTC
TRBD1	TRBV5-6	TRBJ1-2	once	CASSLPGQGLSYTF	TGTGCCAGCAGCTTACCGGGACAGGGGCTTAGCTACACCTTC
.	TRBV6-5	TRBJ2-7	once	CASRPGGSYEQYF	TGTGCCAGCCGCCCGGGCGGGTCCTACGAGCAGTACTTC
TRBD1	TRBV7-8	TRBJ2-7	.	CASSLVLVDRDSYEQYF	TGTGCCAGCAGCTTAGTGCTCGTGGACAGGGATTCCTACGAGCAGTACTTC
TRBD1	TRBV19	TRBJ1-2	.	CASGIGTGVGYTF	TGTGCCAGTGGCATCGGGACAGGGGTTGGCTACACCTTC
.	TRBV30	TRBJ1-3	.	CAWTRGSTFFGNTIYF	TGTGCCTGGACCCGGGGGAGCACCTTTTTTGGAAACACCATATATTTT
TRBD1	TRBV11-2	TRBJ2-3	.	CASSLGMDRGTDTQYF	TGTGCCAGCAGCTTAGGCATGGACAGGGGCACAGATACGCAGTATTTT
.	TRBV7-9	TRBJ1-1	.	CASSLRGLNTEAFF	TGTGCCAGCAGCTTACGGGGATTGAACACTGAAGCTTTCTTT
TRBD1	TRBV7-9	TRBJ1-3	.	CASSPGTAGNTIYF	TGTGCCAGCAGCCCCGGGACAGCTGGAAACACCATATATTTT
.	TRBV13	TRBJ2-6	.	CASSPYRGAAGANVLTF	TGTGCCAGCAGCCCCTACCGGGGGGCGGCTGGGGCCAACGTCCTGACTTTC
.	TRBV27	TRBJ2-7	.	CASSSFRDIYEQYF	TGTGCCAGCAGTTCGTTCCGGGATATCTACGAGCAGTACTTC
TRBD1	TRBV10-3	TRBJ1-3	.	CAISEGQGSNVFGNTIYF	TGTGCCATCAGTGAAGGACAGGGGAGCAACGTTTTCGGAAACACCATATATTTT
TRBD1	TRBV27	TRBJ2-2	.	CASSFLTGAGFVGTGELFF	TGTGCCAGCAGTTTCCTGACAGGGGCTGGATTTGTGGGTACCGGGGAGCTGTTTTTT